This T cell receptor beta chain came from a study of shared clonotypes between healthy human individuals. Germline assignment: CDR1 MDHEN and CDR2 SYDVKM. This CDR3 contains 14 residues. The V and J ends lost 5 bases and 7 bases respectively, with 18 bases between them. Each sorted subset replicate got 200 ng genomic DNA, 30,000 or so genomes. The method was immunoSEQ multiplex PCR; TCRdb's version includes in-frame clones alone and lacks a portion of them. This repertoire shows 1,400,000 or so clones, just under 99% found once; its top ten account for 0.3% to 0.45%. J is TRBJ2-7 and V is TRBV28; weak D call: TRBD1 (6 bases). The sample consisted of naive CD4+ T cells sorted from blood. Subset reported: CD45RA+ positively selected. This TCR was sampled from a man aged 25-40 years in good health. CDR3 bases: TGTGCCAGCAGTCCACCGGGACAACTGGGGGAGCAGTACTTC. Translation gives CASSPPGQLGEQYF.